This T cell receptor beta chain was profiled in a study of blood T cell repertoires in COVID-19 (dated by TCRdb to about 2020). Background on the whole study: Collaborator samples came from the United States, Italy and Spain and covered acute and convalescent phases of COVID-19. A de-identified subject ID, COVID-19 status, age in years and sex were almost always included in the sample metadata. The repertoires were released in a freely available public database intended as a resource for research on the immune response to SARS-CoV-2. HLA class I and class II types, where available, came from metadata supplied by the sample provider rather than from assay-based typing. Samples were obtained from the ongoing ImmuneRACE study (first 160 participants) and from 1,254 subjects provided by 6 global collaborators. The material from the prospective study consisted of cDNA or gDNA derived from T cells, B-cell-depleted T cells, or PBMCs. The dataset comprised deeply sampled blood TCRbeta repertoires from subjects exposed to, actively infected with, or recovered from COVID-19. The study at large found these results: Clinical and demographic metadata were provided uncurated, with the amount varying by source and participant.

The CDR3 covers 15 residues, taking in both the cysteine and the phenylalanine. Just CDR3 DNA is preserved here, 45 bases in frame from base 1. Trimming removed 3 bases from V and 1 base from J, leaving 13 bases between the germline ends. According to the germline V gene, CDR1 reads SGDLS and CDR2 reads YYNGEE. TCRbeta CDR3 regions were amplified from genomic DNA by means of the immunoSEQ Assay, a bias-controlled multiplex PCR. The original methods were these. Within the assay, amplification of reference gene primers was used to estimate how many nucleated cells each sample contained. To quantify the absolute abundance of each unique TCRbeta CDR3 rearrangement, sequence reads were collapsed and filtered. For each sample, productive Simpson clonality was calculated by taking the square root of Simpson's diversity index across productive rearrangements. Here the immuneACCESS table is served through TCRdb, limited to in-frame sequences with V and J called. Missing clones are a known gap in these copies; in checked studies unresolved V genes cover under half, and the rest lacks a known reason. That table gives V, J and clone size, and the DNA gave D and trimming. This sample has hundreds of thousands of clones in its table, and roughly 86% of those were observed once. Of the sample, about 1% is held by the ten largest clones.

Participants in the prospective study were aged about 18 to 95 years, lived in about two dozen United States geographic areas, and enrolled through a virtual design. To assign participants to cohorts, the prospective study relied on clinical history that participants themselves reported in a screening survey and a study questionnaire. ImmuneRACE Cohort 3 recovered participants were defined by two consecutive negative NP/OP PCR tests, healthcare professional clearance, or symptom resolution. In the prospective study, mobile phlebotomists collected whole blood, serum and a nasopharyngeal or oropharyngeal swab from each participant. Participants in the prospective study had the option to provide additional blood draws and questionnaires over a roughly 2-month period. Prospective study blood samples were shipped either frozen or at room temperature before DNA extraction. A note on this clone: Its antigen remains unidentified. No clone much larger than this one lies a single base away; base qualities are absent.

The rearrangement joined TRBV9 to TRBJ1-1, with the D gene too uncertain to name. Sequencing used PBMCs or T cells enriched from blood (not recorded which). The clonotype originates from a woman aged 25-40 years who had recovered from COVID-19. The bases are TGTGCCAGCAGCGCTCTCACACGATCGAACACTGAAGCTTTCTTT. It codes for CASSALTRSNTEAFF.